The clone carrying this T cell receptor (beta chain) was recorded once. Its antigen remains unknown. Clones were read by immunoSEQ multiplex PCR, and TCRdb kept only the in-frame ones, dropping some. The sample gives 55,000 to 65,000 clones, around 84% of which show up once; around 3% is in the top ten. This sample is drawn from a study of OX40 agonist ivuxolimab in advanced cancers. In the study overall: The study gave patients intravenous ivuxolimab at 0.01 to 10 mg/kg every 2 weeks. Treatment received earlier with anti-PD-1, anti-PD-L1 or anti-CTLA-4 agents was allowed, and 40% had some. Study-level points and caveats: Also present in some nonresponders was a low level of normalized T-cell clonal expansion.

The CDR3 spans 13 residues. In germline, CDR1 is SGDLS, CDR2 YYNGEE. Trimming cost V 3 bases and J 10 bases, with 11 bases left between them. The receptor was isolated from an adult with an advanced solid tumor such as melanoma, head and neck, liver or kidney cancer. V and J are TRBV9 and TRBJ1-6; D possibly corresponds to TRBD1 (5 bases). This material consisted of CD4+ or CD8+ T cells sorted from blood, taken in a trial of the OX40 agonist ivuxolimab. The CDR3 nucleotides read TGTGCCAGCAGCGCTACAGGTGACTCACCCCTCCACTTT. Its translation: CASSATGDSPLHF. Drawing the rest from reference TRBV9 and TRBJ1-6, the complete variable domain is DSGVTQTPKHLITATGQRVTLRCSPRSGDLSVYWYQQSLDQGLQFLIQYYNGEERAKGNILERFSAQQFPDLHSELNLSSLELGDSALYFCASSATGDSPLHFGNGTRLTVT.